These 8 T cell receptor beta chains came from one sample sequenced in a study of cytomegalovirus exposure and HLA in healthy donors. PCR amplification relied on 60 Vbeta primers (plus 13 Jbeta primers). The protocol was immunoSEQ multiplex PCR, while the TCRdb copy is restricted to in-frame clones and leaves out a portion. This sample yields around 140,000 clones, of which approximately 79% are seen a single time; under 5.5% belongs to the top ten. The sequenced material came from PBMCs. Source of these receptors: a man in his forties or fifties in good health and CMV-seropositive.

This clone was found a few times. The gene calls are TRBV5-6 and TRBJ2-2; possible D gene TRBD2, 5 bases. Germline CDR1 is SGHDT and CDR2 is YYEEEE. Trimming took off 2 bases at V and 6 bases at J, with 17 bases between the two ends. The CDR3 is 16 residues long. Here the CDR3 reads CASSLIWTGSAGELFF. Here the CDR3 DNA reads TGTGCCAGCAGCTTAATCTGGACGGGGTCTGCCGGGGAGCTGTTTTTT.

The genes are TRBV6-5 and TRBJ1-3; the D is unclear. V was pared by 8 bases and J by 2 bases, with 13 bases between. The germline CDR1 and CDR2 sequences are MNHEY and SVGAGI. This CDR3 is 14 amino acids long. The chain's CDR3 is CASRRVITGNTIYF. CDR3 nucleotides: TGTGCCAGCCGGCGGGTAATTACTGGAAACACCATATATTTT.

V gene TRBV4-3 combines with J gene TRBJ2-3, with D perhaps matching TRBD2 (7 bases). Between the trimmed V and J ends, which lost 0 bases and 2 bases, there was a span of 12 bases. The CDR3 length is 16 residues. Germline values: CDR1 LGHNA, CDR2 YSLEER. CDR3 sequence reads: CASSQDEGGPTDTQYF. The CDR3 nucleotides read TGCGCCAGCAGCCAAGATGAGGGGGGGCCCACAGATACGCAGTATTTT.

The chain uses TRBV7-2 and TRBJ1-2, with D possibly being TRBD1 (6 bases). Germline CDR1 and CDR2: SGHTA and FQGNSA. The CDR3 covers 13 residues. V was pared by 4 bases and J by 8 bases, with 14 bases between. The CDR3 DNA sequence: TGTGCCAGCAGCTCAAGGGGGTGGGGCGGCTACACCTTC. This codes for CASSSRGWGGYTF.

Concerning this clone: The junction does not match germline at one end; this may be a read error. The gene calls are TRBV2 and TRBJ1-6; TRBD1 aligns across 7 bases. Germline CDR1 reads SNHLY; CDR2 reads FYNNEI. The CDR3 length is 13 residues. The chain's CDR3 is CASSEARQGHLPF. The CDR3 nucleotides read TGTGCCAGCAGTGAAGCCCGACAGGGACACTTACCTTTT.

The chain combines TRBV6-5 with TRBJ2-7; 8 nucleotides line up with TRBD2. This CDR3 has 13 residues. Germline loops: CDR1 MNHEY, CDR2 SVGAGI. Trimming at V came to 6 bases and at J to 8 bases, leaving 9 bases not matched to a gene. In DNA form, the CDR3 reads TGTGCCAGCAGGGGCCCTTCGGGGGGGAAGCAGTACTTC. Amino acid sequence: CASRGPSGGKQYF.

The CDR3 region is CASRPTSVEGYEQYF. The CDR3 coding sequence is TGTGCCAGCAGACCAACTAGCGTTGAAGGCTACGAGCAGTACTTC. This chain links TRBV11-3 with TRBJ2-7, with 7 bases fitting TRBD2. Germline lookup yields CDR1 SGHNT and CDR2 YENEEA. Germline trimming cut 6 bases from V and 3 bases from J; bases unmatched to any gene: 11. CDR3 length: 15 residues.

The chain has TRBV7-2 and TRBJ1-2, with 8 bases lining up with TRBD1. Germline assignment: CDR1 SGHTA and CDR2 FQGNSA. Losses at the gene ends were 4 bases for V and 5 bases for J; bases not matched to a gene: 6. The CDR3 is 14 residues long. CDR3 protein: CASSSDRGSYGYTF. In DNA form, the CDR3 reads TGTGCCAGCAGCTCCGACAGGGGTTCGTATGGCTACACCTTC.